This T cell receptor beta chain originates from a study of blood T cell repertoires in COVID-19. Measured with immunoSEQ multiplex PCR; TCRdb has only the in-frame clones, and not every one. The data contain roughly 300,000 clones, about 92% of them singletons. Per germline, CDR1 MNHEY and CDR2 SMNVEV (reference sequence). The ends were cut back, 2 bases at V and 2 bases at J, with 15 bases in the middle. This CDR3 has 16 amino acids. This clone was found once. The clonotype comes from a woman younger than 45 who had recovered from COVID-19. The chain links TRBV27 to TRBJ2-5; TRBD2 might be the D (5 bases). The sample consisted of PBMCs or T cells enriched from blood (not recorded which). The CDR3 coding sequence is TGTGCCAGCAGTTTAAGGGCTTTCTCGGGGCAAGAGACCCAGTACTTC. The encoded protein is CASSLRAFSGQETQYF.